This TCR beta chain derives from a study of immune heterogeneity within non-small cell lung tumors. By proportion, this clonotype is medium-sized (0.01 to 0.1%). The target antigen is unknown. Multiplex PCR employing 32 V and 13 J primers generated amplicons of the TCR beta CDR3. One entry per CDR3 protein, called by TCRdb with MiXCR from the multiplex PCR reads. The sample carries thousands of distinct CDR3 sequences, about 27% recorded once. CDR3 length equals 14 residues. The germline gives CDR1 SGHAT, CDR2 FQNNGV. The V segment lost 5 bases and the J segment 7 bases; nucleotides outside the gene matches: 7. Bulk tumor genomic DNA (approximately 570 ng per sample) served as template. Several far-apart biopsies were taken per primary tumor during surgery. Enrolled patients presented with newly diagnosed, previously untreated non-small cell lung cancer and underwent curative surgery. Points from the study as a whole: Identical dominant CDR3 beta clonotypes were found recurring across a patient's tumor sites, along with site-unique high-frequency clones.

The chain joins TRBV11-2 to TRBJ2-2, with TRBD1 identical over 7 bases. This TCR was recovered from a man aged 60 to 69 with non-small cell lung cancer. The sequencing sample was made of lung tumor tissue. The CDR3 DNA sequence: TGTGCCAGCAGCCGAGACAGGGTGTACGGGGAGCTGTTTTTT. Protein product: CASSRDRVYGELFF.